The next 17 T cell receptor beta chains were all read from a single sample in a study of T cells in Graves' hyperthyroidism and ophthalmopathy. RNA transcripts yielded amplified TCR beta CDR3 regions. First-round RT-PCR of the TCR CDR3 relied on the HTBI primer set. MiXCR, run by TCRdb on the multiplex PCR reads, gives a single entry per CDR3 protein. The sample lists around 300,000 distinct CDR3 sequences; roughly 20% were seen once. The sample taken for sequencing was blood. These TCRs come from a man aged 30 to 39 with Graves' ophthalmopathy.

The chain recombines TRBV7-2 with TRBJ2-2, with D maybe TRBD2 (6 bases). This CDR3 contains 14 residues. Germline CDR1 SGHTA, CDR2 FQGNSA. V lost 4 bases, J lost 6 bases, and 12 bases lay in between. The chain's CDR3 is CASSSGLFSGELFF. DNA for the CDR3: TGTGCCAGCAGCTCGGGACTTTTTTCCGGGGAGCTGTTTTTT. Full variable domain (remainder filled in from reference TRBV7-2 and TRBJ2-2): GAGVSQSPSNKVTEKGKDVELRCDPISGHTALYWYRQSLGQGLEFLIYFQGNSAPDKSGLPSDRFSAERTGGSVSTLTIQRTQQEDSAVYLCASSSGLFSGELFFGEGSRLTVL.

The chain couples TRBV19 to TRBJ2-7; tentative D call: TRBD2 (6 bases). From germline, CDR1 is LNHDA and CDR2 SQIVND (reference sequence). Trimming took 0 bases from V and 2 from J, leaving 11 bases between them. The CDR3 covers 15 residues. Here the CDR3 reads CASSIDGRGTYEQYF. In nucleotides, the CDR3 is TGTGCCAGTAGTATAGACGGGAGAGGCACCTACGAGCAGTACTTC.

This clonotype was seen at least ten times. The chain carries TRBV7-9 and TRBJ2-5, with 12 positions matching TRBD1. Germline V gene lookup returns CDR1 SEHNR and CDR2 FQNEAQ (reference sequence). With V trimmed by 4 bases and J by 3 bases, 18 bases remained unmatched. This CDR3 comprises 20 residues. The CDR3 reads CASSSSRDRGRGRLEETQYF. CDR3 nucleotides: TGTGCCAGCAGCTCCAGCCGGGACAGGGGGCGCGGAAGACTAGAAGAGACCCAGTACTTC. The full variable domain, completed using reference TRBV7-9 and TRBJ2-5, is DTGVSQNPRHKITKRGQNVTFRCDPISEHNRLYWYRQTLGQGPEFLTYFQNEAQLEKSRLLSDRFSAERPKGSFSTLEIQRTEQGDSAMYLCASSSSRDRGRGRLEETQYFGPGTRLLVL.

V usage is TRBV27 and J usage is TRBJ2-2, with D possibly TRBD2 on 5 matching bases. V lost 6 bases, J lost 6 bases, and 11 bases lay in between. The CDR3 spans 13 residues. Germline lookup yields CDR1 MNHEY and CDR2 SMNVEV (reference sequence). CDR3: CASRAHSAGELFF. The CDR3 bases are TGTGCCAGCAGGGCCCATAGCGCCGGGGAGCTGTTTTTT.

The V call is TRBV19, the J call TRBJ1-1; D unclear. The CDR3 totals 13 residues. Germline V CDR1 and CDR2: LNHDA, SQIVND (reference sequence). Trimming removed 1 base at V and 4 bases at J, with 7 bases between. The CDR3: CASSIGWATEAFF. The CDR3 DNA is TGTGCCAGTAGTATAGGGTGGGCCACTGAAGCTTTCTTT.

This clonotype was detected ten times or more. This rearrangement joins TRBV2 to TRBJ2-5; D might be TRBD1 (6 bases). From germline, CDR1 is SNHLY and CDR2 FYNNEI. V lost 1 base and J lost 0, with 9 bases in between. CDR3 length equals 15 residues. In nucleotides, the CDR3 is TGTGCCAGCAGTGAAGAAGCAGGGGACCAAGAGACCCAGTACTTC. Amino acid sequence: CASSEEAGDQETQYF. The full variable domain, with the rest looked up from reference TRBV2 and TRBJ2-5, is EPEVTQTPSHQVTQMGQEVILRCVPISNHLYFYWYRQILGQKVEFLVSFYNNEISEKSEIFDDQFSVERPDGSNFTLKIRSTKLEDSAMYFCASSEEAGDQETQYFGPGTRLLVL.

A remark on this clonotype: Relative to the germline gene, one junction end is altered; a read error may explain this. The chain recombines TRBV2 with TRBJ2-1; D unclear. CDR1 and CDR2 (germline): SNHLY, FYNNEI. The CDR3 spans 13 residues. CDR3 coding DNA: TGTGCCAGCGCGGAAGGCCCCTGTCATGAGCAGCTCTTC. Protein sequence: CASAEGPCHEQLF. The whole variable domain, filled in from reference TRBV2 and TRBJ2-1, reads EPEVTQTPSHQVTQMGQEVILRCVPISNHLYFYWYRQILGQKVEFLVSFYNNEISEKSEIFDDQFSVERPDGSNFTLKIRSTKLEDSAMYFCASAEGPCHEQLFGPGTRLTVL.

V and J are TRBV20-1 and TRBJ2-7; D is perhaps TRBD2 (6 bases). Germline CDR1 DFQATT, CDR2 SNEGSKA (reference sequence). The germline V and J ends were trimmed by 7 bases and 2 bases, with 15 bases remaining between them. The CDR3 has 13 amino acids. CDR3 amino acids: CSVAGLGTYEQYF. The CDR3 DNA follows: TGCAGTGTTGCGGGACTGGGAACCTACGAGCAGTACTTC.

This clonotype showed up many times. The chain carries TRBV28 and TRBJ2-7; 7 nucleotides match TRBD1. Trimming at V came to 4 bases and at J to 1 base, leaving 19 bases not matched to a gene. The CDR3 consists of 19 residues. Per germline, CDR1 MDHEN and CDR2 SYDVKM. The CDR3 loop reads CASSSPGQTEKYKSYEQYF. The CDR3 DNA sequence: TGTGCCAGCAGTTCCCCGGGACAGACAGAAAAATATAAATCCTACGAGCAGTACTTC.

There are a few counts of this clonotype. The CDR3 is CASSLGVMEQFF. The CDR3 DNA reads TGCGCCAGCAGCTTGGGCGTTATGGAGCAGTTCTTC. The rearrangement uses TRBV5-1 and TRBJ2-1; no clear D gene. The V end was cut by 0 bases, the J end by 10 bases, with 8 bases between. The germline gives CDR1 SGHRS, CDR2 YFSETQ. This CDR3 region has 12 residues.

A word on this clonotype: A much larger clone lies one base from this, so it may be a read error. The chain joins TRBV27 to TRBJ2-1; no definite D call. Per the germline V gene, CDR1 is MNHEY and CDR2 is SMNVEV (reference sequence). The CDR3 runs to 14 residues. V lost 4 bases and J 6 bases, leaving 13 bases between the germline ends. CDR3 sequence reads: CASSSITSFNEQFF. For the CDR3, the DNA is TGTGCCAGCAGTTCGATTACCAGCTTCAATGAGCAGTTCTTC.

This clonotype was recorded at least ten times. The V call is TRBV18, the J call TRBJ2-1; D not resolved. The CDR3 extends over 11 amino acids. Trimming shortened V by 1 base and J by 10 bases, and 5 bases separated the two germline ends. Germline V lookup: CDR1 KGHSH, CDR2 LQKENI. DNA for the CDR3: TGTGCCAGCTCACCACAGAGAGAGCAGTTCTTC. Protein sequence: CASSPQREQFF. The full variable domain, its missing parts supplied by reference TRBV18 and TRBJ2-1, is NAGVMQNPRHLVRRRGQEARLRCSPMKGHSHVYWYRQLPEEGLKFMVYLQKENIIDESGMPKERFSAEFPKEGPSILRIQQVVRGDSAAYFCASSPQREQFFGPGTRLTVL.

This chain uses TRBV20-1 with TRBJ2-3; the match to TRBD2 covers 12 bases. The junction had 5 bases not matched to a gene; V was cut back by 1 base and J by 0 bases. This CDR3 region has 17 residues. The V gene's germline CDR1 is DFQATT and CDR2 SNEGSKA (reference sequence). The chain's CDR3 is CSARASGRAGSTDTQYF. CDR3 DNA: TGCAGTGCTAGAGCTAGCGGGAGGGCCGGGAGCACAGATACGCAGTATTTT.

This clonotype has just a few counts. Since a much larger clone is just one base distant, this may be a read error. The gene calls are TRBV5-1 and TRBJ2-7; D is possibly TRBD1 or TRBD2 (5 bases each). The V gene's germline CDR1 is SGHRS and CDR2 YFSETQ. V was pared by 4 bases and J by 5 bases, with 13 bases between. This CDR3 has 13 residues. The CDR3 DNA sequence: TGCGCCAGCAGCCGGGACGGAGACCACGAGCAGTACTTC. Translating it yields CASSRDGDHEQYF.

CDR3 nucleotides: TGTGCCAGCAGCTTCCTGGAGGTGAATGAGCAGTTCTTC. Protein sequence: CASSFLEVNEQFF. The chain recombines TRBV11-2 with TRBJ2-1, with D possibly matching TRBD2 (5 bases). This CDR3 has 13 amino acids. Germline lookup yields CDR1 SGHAT and CDR2 FQNNGV. With 3 bases removed from V and 7 bases from J, the gap between germline ends came to 10 bases.

The chain has TRBV28 and TRBJ1-5; tentative D call: TRBD1 (5 bases). CDR3 length: 15 amino acids. From germline, CDR1 is MDHEN and CDR2 SYDVKM. V was pared by 7 bases and J by 7 bases, with 20 bases between. The CDR3 DNA sequence: TGTGCCAGCAACATTCCCGGGGCCAGCGAGCAGCCCCAGCATTTT. This gives the protein CASNIPGASEQPQHF.

At least ten counts were recorded for this clonotype. The chain couples TRBV2 to TRBJ2-3; D may be TRBD2 (6 bases). Germline CDR1 SNHLY, CDR2 FYNNEI. V lost 4 bases and J 2 bases, leaving 13 bases between the germline ends. This CDR3 contains 15 residues. The CDR3 here is CASSAGRLDTDTQYF. In nucleotides, the CDR3 is TGTGCCAGCAGTGCCGGGCGACTAGACACAGATACGCAGTATTTT.